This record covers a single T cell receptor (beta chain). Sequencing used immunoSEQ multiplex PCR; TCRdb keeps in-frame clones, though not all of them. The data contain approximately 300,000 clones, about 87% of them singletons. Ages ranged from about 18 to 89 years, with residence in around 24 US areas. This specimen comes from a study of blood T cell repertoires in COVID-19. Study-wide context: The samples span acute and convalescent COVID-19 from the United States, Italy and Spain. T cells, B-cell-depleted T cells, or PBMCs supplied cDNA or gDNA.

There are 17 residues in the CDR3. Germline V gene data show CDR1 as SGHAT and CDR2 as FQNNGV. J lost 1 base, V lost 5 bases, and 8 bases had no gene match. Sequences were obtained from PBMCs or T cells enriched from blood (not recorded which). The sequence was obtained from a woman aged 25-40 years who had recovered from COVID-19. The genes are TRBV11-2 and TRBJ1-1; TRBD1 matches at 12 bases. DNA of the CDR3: TGTGCCAGCAGCAACCGGGACAGGGGGCGTTGGAACACTGAAGCTTTCTTT. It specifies CASSNRDRGRWNTEAFF.